The following is a T cell receptor beta chain sequence with its context. Its target is unknown. The record originates from a study of T cells after yellow fever vaccination. The study's findings and limits: A weaker but faster secondary response was observed, peaking on day 5 versus 15.

Making TCR cDNA involved 5'RACE template switching, which added UMIs and a universal primer site. TCRdb re-analysed the 5' RACE reads in MiXCR, keeping a single row per CDR3 protein. The sample lists a few hundred thousand distinct CDR3 sequences, roughly 8% occurring once. The V end lost 3 bases, the J end lost 6 bases, and 18 bases lay between the germline ends. Germline V gene data show CDR1 as SQVTM and CDR2 as ANQGSEA. This CDR3 is 15 amino acids long. The rearrangement joins TRBV29-1 to TRBJ2-1; D assignment may be TRBD1 or TRBD2 (6 bases each). This clonotype was obtained from a man aged 18 to 30 who received the YFV17D yellow fever vaccine. Material: PBMCs, obtained roughly 46 days after the first yellow fever vaccination. This CDR3 reads CSVDRSRGQGNEQFF. The DNA of the CDR3 is TGCAGCGTTGATCGTAGCCGGGGGCAAGGCAATGAGCAGTTCTTC.